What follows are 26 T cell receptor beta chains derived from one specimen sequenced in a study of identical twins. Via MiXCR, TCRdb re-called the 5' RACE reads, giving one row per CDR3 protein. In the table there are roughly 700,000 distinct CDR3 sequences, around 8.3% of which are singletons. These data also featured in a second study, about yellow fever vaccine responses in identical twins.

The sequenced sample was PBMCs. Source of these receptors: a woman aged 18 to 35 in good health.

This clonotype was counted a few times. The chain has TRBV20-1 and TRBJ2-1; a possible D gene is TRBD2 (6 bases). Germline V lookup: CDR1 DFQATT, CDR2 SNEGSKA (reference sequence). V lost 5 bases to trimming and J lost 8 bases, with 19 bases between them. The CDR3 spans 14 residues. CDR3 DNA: TGCAGTGCTTCCACGGGGGAAAAGTTCCATGAGCAGTTCTTC. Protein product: CSASTGEKFHEQFF.

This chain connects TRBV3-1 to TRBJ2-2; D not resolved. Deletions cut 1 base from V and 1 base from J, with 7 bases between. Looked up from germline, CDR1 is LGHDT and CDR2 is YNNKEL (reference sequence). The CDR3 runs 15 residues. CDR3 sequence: CASSQAGWNTGELFF. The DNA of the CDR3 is TGTGCCAGCAGCCAAGCCGGCTGGAACACCGGGGAGCTGTTTTTT.

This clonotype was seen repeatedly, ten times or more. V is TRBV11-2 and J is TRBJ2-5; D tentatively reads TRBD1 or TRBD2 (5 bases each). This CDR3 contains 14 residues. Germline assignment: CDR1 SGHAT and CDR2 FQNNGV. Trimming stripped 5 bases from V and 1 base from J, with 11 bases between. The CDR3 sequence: CASSPRDGQETQYF. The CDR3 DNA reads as TGTGCCAGCAGCCCCCGGGACGGCCAAGAGACCCAGTACTTC.

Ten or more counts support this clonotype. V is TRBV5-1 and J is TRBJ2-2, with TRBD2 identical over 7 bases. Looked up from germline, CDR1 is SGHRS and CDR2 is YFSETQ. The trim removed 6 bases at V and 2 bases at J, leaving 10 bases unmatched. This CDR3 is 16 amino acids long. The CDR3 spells CASNPTGGRNTGELFF. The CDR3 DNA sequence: TGCGCCAGCAACCCAACGGGGGGAAGAAACACCGGGGAGCTGTTTTTT.

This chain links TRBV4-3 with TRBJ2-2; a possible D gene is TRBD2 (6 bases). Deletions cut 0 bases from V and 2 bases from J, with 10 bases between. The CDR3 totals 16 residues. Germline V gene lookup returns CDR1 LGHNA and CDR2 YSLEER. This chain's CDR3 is CASSQDEGGNTGELFF. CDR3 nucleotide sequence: TGCGCCAGCAGCCAAGATGAGGGAGGTAACACCGGGGAGCTGTTTTTT.

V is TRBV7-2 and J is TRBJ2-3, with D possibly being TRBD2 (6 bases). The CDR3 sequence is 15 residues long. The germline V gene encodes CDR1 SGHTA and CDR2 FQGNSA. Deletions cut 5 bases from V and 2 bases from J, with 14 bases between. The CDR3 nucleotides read TGTGCCAGCAGCCCCCCCCGGGAGCTCACAGATACGCAGTATTTT. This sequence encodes CASSPPRELTDTQYF.

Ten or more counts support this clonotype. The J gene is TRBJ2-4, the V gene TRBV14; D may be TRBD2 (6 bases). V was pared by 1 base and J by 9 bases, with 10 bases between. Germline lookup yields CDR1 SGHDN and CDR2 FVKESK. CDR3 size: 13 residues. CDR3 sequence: CASSQAGSAIQYF. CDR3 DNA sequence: TGTGCCAGCAGCCAAGCCGGGAGTGCCATTCAGTACTTC.

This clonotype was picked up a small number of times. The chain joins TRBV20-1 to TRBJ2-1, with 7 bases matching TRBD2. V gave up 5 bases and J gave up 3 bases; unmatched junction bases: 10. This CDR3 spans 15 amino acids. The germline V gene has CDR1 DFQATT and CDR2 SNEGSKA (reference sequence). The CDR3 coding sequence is TGCAGTGCTTTCAAGCGGGACGGGAGCTACAATGAGCAGTTCTTC. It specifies CSAFKRDGSYNEQFF.

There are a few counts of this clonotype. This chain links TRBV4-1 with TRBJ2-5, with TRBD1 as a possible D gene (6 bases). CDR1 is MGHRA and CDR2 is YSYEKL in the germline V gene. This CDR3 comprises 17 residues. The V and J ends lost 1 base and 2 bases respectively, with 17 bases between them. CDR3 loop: CASSQAPGTPRQETQYF. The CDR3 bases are TGCGCCAGCAGCCAAGCCCCCGGGACACCCCGTCAAGAGACCCAGTACTTC.

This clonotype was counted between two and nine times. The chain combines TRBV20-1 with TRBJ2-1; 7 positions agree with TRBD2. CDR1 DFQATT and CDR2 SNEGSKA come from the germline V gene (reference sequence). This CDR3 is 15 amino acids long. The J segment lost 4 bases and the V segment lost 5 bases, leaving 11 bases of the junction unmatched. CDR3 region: CSASETPGGYNEQFF. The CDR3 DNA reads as TGCAGTGCTTCCGAGACCCCGGGGGGTTACAATGAGCAGTTCTTC.

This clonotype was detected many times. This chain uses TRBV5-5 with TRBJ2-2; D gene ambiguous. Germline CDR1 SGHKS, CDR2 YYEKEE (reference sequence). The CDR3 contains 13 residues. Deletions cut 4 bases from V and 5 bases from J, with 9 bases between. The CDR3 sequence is CASSPWDTGELFF. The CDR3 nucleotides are TGTGCCAGCAGCCCGTGGGATACCGGGGAGCTGTTTTTT.

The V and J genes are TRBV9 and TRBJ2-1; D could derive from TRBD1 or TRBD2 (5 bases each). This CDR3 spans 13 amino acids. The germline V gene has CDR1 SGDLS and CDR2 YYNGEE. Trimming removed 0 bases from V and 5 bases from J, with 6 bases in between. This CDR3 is CASSVGGDNEQFF. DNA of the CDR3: TGTGCCAGCAGCGTAGGAGGGGACAATGAGCAGTTCTTC. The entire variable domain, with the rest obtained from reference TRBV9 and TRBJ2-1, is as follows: DSGVTQTPKHLITATGQRVTLRCSPRSGDLSVYWYQQSLDQGLQFLIQYYNGEERAKGNILERFSAQQFPDLHSELNLSSLELGDSALYFCASSVGGDNEQFFGPGTRLTVL.

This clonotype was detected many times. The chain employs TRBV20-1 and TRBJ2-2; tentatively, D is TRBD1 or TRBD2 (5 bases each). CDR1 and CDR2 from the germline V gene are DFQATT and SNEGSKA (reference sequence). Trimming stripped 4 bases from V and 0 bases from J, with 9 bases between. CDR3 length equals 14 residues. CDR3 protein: CSAIRGANTGELFF. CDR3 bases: TGCAGTGCTATAAGGGGAGCGAACACCGGGGAGCTGTTTTTT.

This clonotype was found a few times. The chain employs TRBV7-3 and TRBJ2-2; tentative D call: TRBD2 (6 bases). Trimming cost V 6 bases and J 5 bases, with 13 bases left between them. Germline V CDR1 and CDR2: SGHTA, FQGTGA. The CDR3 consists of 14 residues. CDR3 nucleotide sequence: TGTGCCAGCAGTCTACGGGGGTCGACCGGGGAGCTGTTTTTT. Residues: CASSLRGSTGELFF.

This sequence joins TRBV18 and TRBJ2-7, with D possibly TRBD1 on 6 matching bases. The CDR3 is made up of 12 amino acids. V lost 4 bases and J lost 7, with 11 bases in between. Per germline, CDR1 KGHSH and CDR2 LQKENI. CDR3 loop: CASSLRQEEQYF. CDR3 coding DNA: TGTGCCAGCTCACTCAGACAGGAGGAGCAGTACTTC.

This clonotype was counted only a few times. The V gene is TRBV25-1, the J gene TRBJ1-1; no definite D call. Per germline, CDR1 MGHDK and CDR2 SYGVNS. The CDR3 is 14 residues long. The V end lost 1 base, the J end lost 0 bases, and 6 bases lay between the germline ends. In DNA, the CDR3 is TGTGCCAGCAGTGAATGGGGAGTGAACACTGAAGCTTTCTTT. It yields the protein CASSEWGVNTEAFF. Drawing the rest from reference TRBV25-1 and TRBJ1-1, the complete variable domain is EADIYQTPRYLVIGTGKKITLECSQTMGHDKMYWYQQDPGMELHLIHYSYGVNSTEKGDLSSESTVSRIRTEHFPLTLESARPSHTSQYLCASSEWGVNTEAFFGQGTRLTVV.

The CDR3 spells CASSQVALAGDEQFF. DNA of the CDR3: TGCGCCAGCAGCCAAGTCGCTCTAGCGGGCGATGAGCAGTTCTTC. This chain links TRBV4-3 with TRBJ2-1; TRBD2 matches at 8 bases. The CDR3 contains 15 residues. V was pared by 1 base and J by 8 bases, with 7 bases of the junction left unmatched. Germline V gene sequence: CDR1 LGHNA, CDR2 YSLEER.

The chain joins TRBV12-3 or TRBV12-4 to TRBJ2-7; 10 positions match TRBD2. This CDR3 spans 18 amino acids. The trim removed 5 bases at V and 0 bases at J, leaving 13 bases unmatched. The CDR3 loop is CASSPRSHSSGSSYEQYF. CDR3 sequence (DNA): TGTGCCAGCAGTCCACGTAGCCACTCTAGCGGGAGCTCCTACGAGCAGTACTTC.

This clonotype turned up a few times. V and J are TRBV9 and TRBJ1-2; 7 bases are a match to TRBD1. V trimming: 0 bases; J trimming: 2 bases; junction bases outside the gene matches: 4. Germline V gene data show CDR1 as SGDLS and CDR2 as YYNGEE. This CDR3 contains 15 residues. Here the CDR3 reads CASSVGLTGNYGYTF. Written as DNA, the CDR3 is TGTGCCAGCAGCGTAGGGTTGACAGGGAACTATGGCTACACCTTC.

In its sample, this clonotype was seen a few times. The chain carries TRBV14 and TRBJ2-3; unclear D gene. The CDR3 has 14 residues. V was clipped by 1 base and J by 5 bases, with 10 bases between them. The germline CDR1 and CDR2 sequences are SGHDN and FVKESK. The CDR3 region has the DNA TGTGCCAGCAGCCAAGGGTATTATGTAGATACGCAGTATTTT. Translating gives CASSQGYYVDTQYF.

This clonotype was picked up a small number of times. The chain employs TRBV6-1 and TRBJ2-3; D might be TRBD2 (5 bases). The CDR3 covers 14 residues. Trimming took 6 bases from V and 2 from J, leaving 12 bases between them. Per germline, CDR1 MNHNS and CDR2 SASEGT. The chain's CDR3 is CASRRGGFTDTQYF. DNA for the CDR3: TGTGCCAGCAGACGTGGCGGGTTCACAGATACGCAGTATTTT.

CDR3 sequence (DNA): TGTGCCAGCAGCTTGGGCGAGACTAGGAGGACAAGGGGAAACATTCAGTACTTC. Translation gives CASSLGETRRTRGNIQYF. The chain is built from TRBV5-6 and TRBJ2-4; the D gene is possibly TRBD2 (6 bases). This CDR3 region has 18 residues. In germline, CDR1 is SGHDT, CDR2 YYEEEE. V lost 0 bases to trimming and J lost 6 bases, with 22 bases between them.

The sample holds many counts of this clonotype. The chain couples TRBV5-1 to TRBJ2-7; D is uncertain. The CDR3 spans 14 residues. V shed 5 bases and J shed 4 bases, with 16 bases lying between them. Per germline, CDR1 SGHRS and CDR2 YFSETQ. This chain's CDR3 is CASSFDWVLYEQYF. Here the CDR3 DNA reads TGCGCCAGCAGTTTTGATTGGGTTTTGTACGAGCAGTACTTC.

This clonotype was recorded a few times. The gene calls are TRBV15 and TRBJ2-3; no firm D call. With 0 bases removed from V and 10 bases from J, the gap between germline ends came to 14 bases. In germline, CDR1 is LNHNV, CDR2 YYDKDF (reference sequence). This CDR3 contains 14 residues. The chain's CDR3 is CATSRDASASPQYF. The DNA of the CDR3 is TGTGCCACCAGCAGAGATGCTTCGGCCTCCCCGCAGTATTTT.

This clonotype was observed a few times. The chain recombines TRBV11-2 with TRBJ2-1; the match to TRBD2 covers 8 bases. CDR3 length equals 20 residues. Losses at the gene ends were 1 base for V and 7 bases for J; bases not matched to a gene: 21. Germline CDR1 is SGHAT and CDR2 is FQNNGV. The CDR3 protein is CASSLVGGLRWAGGENEQFF. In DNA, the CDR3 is TGTGCCAGCAGCTTAGTGGGGGGACTTAGATGGGCGGGAGGTGAGAATGAGCAGTTCTTC.

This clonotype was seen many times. The CDR3 region is CASSSLDERYEQYF. The CDR3 coding sequence is TGCGCCAGCAGCTCCCTTGACGAGCGCTACGAGCAGTACTTC. The rearrangement links TRBV5-1 to TRBJ2-7, with no clear D. The ends were cut back, 3 bases at V and 3 bases at J, with 13 bases in the middle. The V gene's germline CDR1 is SGHRS and CDR2 YFSETQ. CDR3 length equals 14 residues.